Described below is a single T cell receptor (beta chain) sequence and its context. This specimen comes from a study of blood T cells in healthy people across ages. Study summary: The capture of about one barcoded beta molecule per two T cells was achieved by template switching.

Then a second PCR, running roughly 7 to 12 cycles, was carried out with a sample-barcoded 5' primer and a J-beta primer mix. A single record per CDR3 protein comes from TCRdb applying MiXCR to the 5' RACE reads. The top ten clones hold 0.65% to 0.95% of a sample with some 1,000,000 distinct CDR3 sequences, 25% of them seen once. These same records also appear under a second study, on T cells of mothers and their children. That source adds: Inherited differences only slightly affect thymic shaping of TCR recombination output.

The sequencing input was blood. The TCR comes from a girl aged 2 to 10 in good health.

The CDR3 reads CASSYRFRSSYEQYF. The CDR3 nucleotides are TGTGCCAGCAGTTATCGGTTTAGGAGTTCCTACGAGCAGTACTTC. The chain joins TRBV6-5 to TRBJ2-7; D not certain. The V and J ends lost 3 bases and 1 base respectively, with 13 bases between them. CDR3 length: 15 amino acids. Looked up from germline, CDR1 is MNHEY and CDR2 is SVGAGI.